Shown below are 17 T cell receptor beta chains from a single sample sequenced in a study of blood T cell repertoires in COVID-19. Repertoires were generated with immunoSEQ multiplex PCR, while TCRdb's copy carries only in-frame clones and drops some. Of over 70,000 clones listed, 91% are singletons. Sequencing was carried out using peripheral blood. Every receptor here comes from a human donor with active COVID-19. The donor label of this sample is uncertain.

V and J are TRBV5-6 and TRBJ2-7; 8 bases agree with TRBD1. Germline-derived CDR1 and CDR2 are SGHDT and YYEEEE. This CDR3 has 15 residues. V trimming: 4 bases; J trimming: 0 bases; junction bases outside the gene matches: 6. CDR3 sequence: CASSPAGGFSYEQYF. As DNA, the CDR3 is TGTGCCAGCAGCCCGGCAGGGGGCTTCTCCTACGAGCAGTACTTC.

The CDR3, as DNA: TGTGCCAGCAGTGACTCGAGGGAGTCTGAGCAGTTCTTC. This encodes CASSDSRESEQFF. The chain links TRBV6-4 to TRBJ2-1, with D perhaps TRBD2 (5 bases). The CDR3 runs 13 residues. Deletions cut 0 bases from V and 9 bases from J, with 9 bases between. Germline V gene sequence: CDR1 MRHNA, CDR2 SNTAGT.

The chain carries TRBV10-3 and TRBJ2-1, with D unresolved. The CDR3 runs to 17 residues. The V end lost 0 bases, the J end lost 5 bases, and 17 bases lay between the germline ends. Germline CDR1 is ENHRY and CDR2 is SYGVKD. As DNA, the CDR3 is TGTGCCATCAGTGAGTCAGGAGAAGCCCTCAAACACAATGAGCAGTTCTTC. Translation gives CAISESGEALKHNEQFF.

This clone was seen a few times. Here the CDR3 DNA reads TGTGCCAGCAGCCCTCAGGGGGATAATTCACCCCTCCACTTT. The encoded protein is CASSPQGDNSPLHF. The rearrangement links TRBV6-2 or TRBV6-3 to TRBJ1-6, with 7 positions matching TRBD1. The V and J ends lost 6 bases and 5 bases, in that order; junction bases with no gene match: 4. Germline CDR1 reads MNHEY; CDR2 reads SVGEGT. There are 14 residues in the CDR3.

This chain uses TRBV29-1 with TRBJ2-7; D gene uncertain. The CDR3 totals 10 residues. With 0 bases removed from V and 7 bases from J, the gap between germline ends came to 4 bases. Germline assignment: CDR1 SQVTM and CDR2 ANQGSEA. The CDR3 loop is CSVEDIEQYF. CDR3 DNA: TGCAGCGTTGAAGATATAGAGCAGTACTTC.

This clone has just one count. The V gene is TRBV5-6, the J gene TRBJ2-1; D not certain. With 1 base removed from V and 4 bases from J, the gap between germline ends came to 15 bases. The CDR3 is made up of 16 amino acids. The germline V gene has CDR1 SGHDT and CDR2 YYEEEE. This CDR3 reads CASSLSQTLTYNEQFF. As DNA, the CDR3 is TGTGCCAGCAGCTTGTCCCAAACTCTCACTTACAATGAGCAGTTCTTC.

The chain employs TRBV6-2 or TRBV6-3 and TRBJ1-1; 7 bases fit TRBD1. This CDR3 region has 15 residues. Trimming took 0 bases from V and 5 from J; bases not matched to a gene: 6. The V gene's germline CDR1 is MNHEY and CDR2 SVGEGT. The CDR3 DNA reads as TGTGCCAGCAGTTACTCGACGACAGGGACGACTGAAGCTTTCTTT. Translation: CASSYSTTGTTEAFF.

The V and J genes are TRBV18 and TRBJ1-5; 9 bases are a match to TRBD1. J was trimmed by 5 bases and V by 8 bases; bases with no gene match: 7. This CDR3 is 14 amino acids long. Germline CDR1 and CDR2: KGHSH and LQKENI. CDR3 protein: CASANRGQDQPQHF. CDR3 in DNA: TGTGCCAGCGCAAACAGGGGGCAGGATCAGCCCCAGCATTTT.

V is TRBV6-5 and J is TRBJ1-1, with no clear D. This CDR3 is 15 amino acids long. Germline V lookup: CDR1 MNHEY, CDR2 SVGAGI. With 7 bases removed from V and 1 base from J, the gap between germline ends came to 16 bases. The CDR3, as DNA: TGTGCCAGCACCGAGCGGGTTCTGGGGAACACTGAAGCTTTCTTT. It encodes CASTERVLGNTEAFF.

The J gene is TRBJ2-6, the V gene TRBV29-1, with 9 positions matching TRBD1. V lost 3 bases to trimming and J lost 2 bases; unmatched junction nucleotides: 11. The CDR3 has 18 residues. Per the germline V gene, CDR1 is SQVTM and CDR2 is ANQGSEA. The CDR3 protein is CSVEGFPTGGPGANVLTF. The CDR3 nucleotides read TGCAGCGTTGAGGGGTTCCCGACAGGGGGTCCTGGGGCCAACGTCCTGACTTTC. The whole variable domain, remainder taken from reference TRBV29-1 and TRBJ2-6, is SAVISQKPSRDICQRGTSLTIQCQVDSQVTMMFWYRQQPGQSLTLIATANQGSEATYESGFVIDKFPISRPNLTFSTLTVSNMSPEDSSIYLCSVEGFPTGGPGANVLTFGAGSRLTVL.

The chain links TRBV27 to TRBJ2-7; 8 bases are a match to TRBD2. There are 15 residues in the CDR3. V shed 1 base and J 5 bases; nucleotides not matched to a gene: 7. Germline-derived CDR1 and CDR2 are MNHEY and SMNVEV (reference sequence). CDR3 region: CASSLLSSGGDEQYF. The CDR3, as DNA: TGTGCCAGCAGTTTATTGAGTTCGGGAGGGGACGAGCAGTACTTC.

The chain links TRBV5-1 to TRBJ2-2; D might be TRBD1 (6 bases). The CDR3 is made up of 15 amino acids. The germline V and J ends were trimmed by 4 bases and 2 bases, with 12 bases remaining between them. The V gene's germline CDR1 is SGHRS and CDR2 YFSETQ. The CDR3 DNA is TGCGCCAGCAGCCCCCGGGACACCAACACCGGGGAGCTGTTTTTT. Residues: CASSPRDTNTGELFF.

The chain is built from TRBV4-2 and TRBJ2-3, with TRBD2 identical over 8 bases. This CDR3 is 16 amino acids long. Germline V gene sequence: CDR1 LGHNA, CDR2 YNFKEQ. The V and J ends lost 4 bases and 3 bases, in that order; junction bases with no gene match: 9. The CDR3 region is CASSPYRGGSTDTQYF. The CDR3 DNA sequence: TGTGCCAGCAGCCCGTATCGCGGGGGGTCGACAGATACGCAGTATTTT.

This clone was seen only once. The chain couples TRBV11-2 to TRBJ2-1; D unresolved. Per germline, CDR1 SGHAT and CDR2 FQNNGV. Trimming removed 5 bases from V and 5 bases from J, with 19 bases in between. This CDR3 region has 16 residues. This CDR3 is CASSEEASPHNNEQFF. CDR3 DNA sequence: TGTGCCAGCAGCGAAGAGGCCAGTCCCCACAACAATGAGCAGTTCTTC.

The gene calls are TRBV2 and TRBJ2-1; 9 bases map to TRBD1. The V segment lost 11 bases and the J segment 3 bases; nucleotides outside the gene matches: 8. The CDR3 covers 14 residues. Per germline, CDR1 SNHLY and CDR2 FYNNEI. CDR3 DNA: TGTGCCGGCTCAAGGGACAGGGACTACAATGAGCAGTTCTTC. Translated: CAGSRDRDYNEQFF.

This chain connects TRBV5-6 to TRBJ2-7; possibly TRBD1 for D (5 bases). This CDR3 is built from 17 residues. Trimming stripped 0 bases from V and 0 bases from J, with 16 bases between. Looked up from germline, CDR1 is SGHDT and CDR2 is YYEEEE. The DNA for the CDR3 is TGTGCCAGCAGCTTGGAGTTCAGGGTACTGAGCTCCTACGAGCAGTACTTC. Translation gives CASSLEFRVLSSYEQYF.

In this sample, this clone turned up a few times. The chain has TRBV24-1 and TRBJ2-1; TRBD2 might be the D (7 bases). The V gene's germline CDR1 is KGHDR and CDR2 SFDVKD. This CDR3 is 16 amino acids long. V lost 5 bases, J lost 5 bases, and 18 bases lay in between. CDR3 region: CATSAGGGLGDNEQFF. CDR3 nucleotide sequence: TGTGCCACCAGTGCCGGCGGGGGCCTCGGGGACAATGAGCAGTTCTTC.